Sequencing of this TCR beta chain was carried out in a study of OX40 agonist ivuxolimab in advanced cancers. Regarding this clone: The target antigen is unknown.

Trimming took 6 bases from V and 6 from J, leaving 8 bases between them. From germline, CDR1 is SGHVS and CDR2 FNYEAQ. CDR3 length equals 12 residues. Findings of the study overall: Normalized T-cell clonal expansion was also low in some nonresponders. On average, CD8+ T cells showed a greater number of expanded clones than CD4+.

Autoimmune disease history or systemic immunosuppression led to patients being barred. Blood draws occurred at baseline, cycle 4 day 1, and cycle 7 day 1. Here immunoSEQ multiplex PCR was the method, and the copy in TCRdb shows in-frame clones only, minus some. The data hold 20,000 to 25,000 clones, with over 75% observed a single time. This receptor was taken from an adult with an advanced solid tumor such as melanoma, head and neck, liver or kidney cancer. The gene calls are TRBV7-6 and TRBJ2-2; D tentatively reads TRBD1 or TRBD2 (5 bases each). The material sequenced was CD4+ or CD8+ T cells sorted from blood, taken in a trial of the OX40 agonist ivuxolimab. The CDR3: CASRGDPGELFF. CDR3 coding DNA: TGTGCCAGCAGGGGGGACCCCGGGGAGCTGTTTTTT.